What follows are 32 T cell receptor beta chains derived from one specimen sequenced in a study of blood T cells in healthy people across ages. With a J-beta primer mix and a sample-barcoded 5' primer, a second PCR ran about 6 to 11 cycles. TCRdb processed the 5' RACE reads anew with MiXCR; each CDR3 protein has one entry. The table records about 1.7 million distinct CDR3 sequences, 28% of them present only once. Sequences were obtained from blood. All receptors derive from a woman in her 30s in good health.

This clonotype was observed a few times. The chain recombines TRBV20-1 with TRBJ2-1, with D maybe TRBD1 (5 bases). The CDR3 has 13 amino acids. V was trimmed by 3 bases and J by 6 bases, leaving 12 bases between them. Per germline, CDR1 DFQATT and CDR2 SNEGSKA (reference sequence). CDR3 nucleotide sequence: TGCAGTGCTAGGGGTTATCAGGGCAATGAGCAGTTCTTC. This sequence encodes CSARGYQGNEQFF.

A word on this clonotype: Its ends do not fully match the called genes, so a read error is possible. This chain uses TRBV11-1 with TRBJ2-1; D gene uncertain. The germline V gene encodes CDR1 SGHAT and CDR2 FQDESV (reference sequence). The CDR3 is made up of 14 amino acids. CDR3: CANSLGGSLNEQFF. DNA of the CDR3: TGTGCCAACAGCTTGGGCGGCAGCCTGAATGAGCAGTTCTTC.

The chain uses TRBV7-6 and TRBJ2-7; D call uncertain. CDR3 size: 12 residues. CDR1 and CDR2 from the germline V gene are SGHVS and FNYEAQ. V was shortened by 4 bases and J by 10 bases, with 14 bases between the two germline ends. The CDR3 spells CASSSLGEAQYF. The CDR3 DNA reads as TGTGCCAGCAGCTCCCTCGGAGAGGCCCAGTACTTC.

This clonotype was seen a few times. The CDR3 DNA is TGCAGCGCCCAAGACTTGGCGGGGGTGTACGAGCAGTACTTC. This translates into CSAQDLAGVYEQYF. The V and J genes are TRBV29-1 and TRBJ2-7; 7 nucleotides align to TRBD2. Germline V gene data show CDR1 as SQVTM and CDR2 as ANQGSEA. V lost 7 bases and J lost 4; bases outside the gene matches: 13. The CDR3 sequence is 14 residues long.

This clonotype was seen more than once but under ten times. J is TRBJ1-2 and V is TRBV18, with TRBD1 identical over 8 bases. Germline values: CDR1 KGHSH, CDR2 LQKENI. CDR3 length: 14 amino acids. Trimming took 4 bases from V and 7 from J; bases not matched to a gene: 8. CDR3 loop: CASSQREDRAGYTF. The CDR3, as DNA: TGTGCCAGCTCACAACGCGAGGACAGGGCTGGCTACACCTTC.

V gene TRBV5-5 combines with J gene TRBJ2-2; D remains unclear. The CDR3 is 15 residues long. Trimming left V 3 bases short and J 3 bases short, with 12 bases between. CDR1 is SGHKS, CDR2 YYEKEE, per germline (reference sequence). In DNA form, the CDR3 reads TGTGCCAGCAGCTCGTTAGGCGAGTACACCGGGGAGCTGTTTTTT. It yields the protein CASSSLGEYTGELFF. Full variable domain (rest looked up from reference TRBV5-5 and TRBJ2-2): DAGVTQSPTHLIKTRGQQVTLRCSPISGHKSVSWYQQVLGQGPQFIFQYYEKEERGRGNFPDRFSARQFPNYSSELNVNALLLGDSALYLCASSSLGEYTGELFFGEGSRLTVL.

Ten or more counts support this clonotype. The chain carries TRBV25-1 and TRBJ2-7; 8 positions match TRBD1. With 6 bases clipped from V and 0 bases from J, the junction kept 4 bases outside the gene matches. This CDR3 comprises 14 residues. CDR1 MGHDK and CDR2 SYGVNS come from the germline V gene. The CDR3 nucleotides read TGTGCCAGCAGACTAGGACAGGGCTCCTACGAGCAGTACTTC. Translation: CASRLGQGSYEQYF.

This clonotype was recorded a few times. The V call is TRBV5-1, the J call TRBJ1-3; D gene ambiguous. Trimming stripped 0 bases from V and 2 bases from J, with 15 bases between. CDR1 SGHRS and CDR2 YFSETQ come from the germline V gene. This CDR3 region has 17 residues. The DNA of the CDR3 is TGCGCCAGCAGCTTGGGGGGAACAGCTCCCACTGGAAACACCATATATTTT. Its protein is CASSLGGTAPTGNTIYF.

This clonotype was recorded a few times. The chain combines TRBV28 with TRBJ1-4, with D possibly being TRBD1 (6 bases). The CDR3 length is 15 residues. V was trimmed by 2 bases and J by 8 bases, leaving 15 bases between them. From germline, CDR1 is MDHEN and CDR2 SYDVKM. CDR3 DNA: TGTGCCAGCAGTTTAGGGCTGGGGGCTGGCGAAAAACTGTTTTTT. Translation: CASSLGLGAGEKLFF.

The DNA for the CDR3 is TGTGCCAGCAGCCCCGGGCCCAGCACTTACAATGAGCAGTACTTC. Translated: CASSPGPSTYNEQYF. This chain joins TRBV6-6 and TRBJ2-5; no reliable D call. The CDR3 loop spans 15 amino acids. The ends were cut back, 6 bases at V and 11 bases at J, with 25 bases in the middle. Germline V gene sequence: CDR1 MNHNY, CDR2 SVGAGI (reference sequence).

The sample holds one count of this clonotype. The chain is built from TRBV7-2 and TRBJ2-2; the match to TRBD2 covers 8 bases. The CDR3 loop spans 16 amino acids. CDR1 and CDR2 (germline): SGHTA, FQGNSA. The V segment lost 5 bases and the J segment 0 bases; nucleotides outside the gene matches: 5. The CDR3 sequence is CASSPGGTANTGELFF. CDR3 DNA sequence: TGTGCCAGCAGCCCGGGGGGGACGGCGAACACCGGGGAGCTGTTTTTT.

V usage is TRBV7-2 and J usage is TRBJ2-4, with TRBD2 as a possible D gene (6 bases). The better agreement between TRBJ2-7 and the DNA end casts doubt on the J call. The CDR3 extends over 15 amino acids. The germline gives CDR1 SGHTA, CDR2 FQGNSA. CDR3 protein: CASSPLLGRNYEQYF. CDR3 bases: TGTGCCAGCAGCCCTCTCTTGGGGAGGAACTACGAGCAGTACTTC.

V is TRBV27 and J is TRBJ2-1; tentatively, D is TRBD1 (6 bases). Trimming took off 2 bases at V and 8 bases at J, with 10 bases between the two ends. The CDR3 spans 13 residues. Germline loops: CDR1 MNHEY, CDR2 SMNVEV (reference sequence). CDR3 sequence reads: CASSLGTTYEQFF. The CDR3 DNA reads as TGTGCCAGCAGTTTAGGGACAACCTATGAGCAGTTCTTC.

This clonotype was observed a handful of times. This chain's CDR3 is CASSPDSPTDTQYF. CDR3 bases: TGCGCCAGCAGCCCGGACAGCCCCACAGATACGCAGTATTTT. The V call is TRBV5-1, the J call TRBJ2-3; a possible D gene is TRBD1 (6 bases). CDR1 is SGHRS, CDR2 YFSETQ, per germline. The CDR3 totals 14 residues. Trimming cost V 4 bases and J 2 bases, with 11 bases left between them.

This clonotype was seen at least ten times. The chain links TRBV7-2 to TRBJ2-7; D gene unclear. Per germline, CDR1 SGHTA and CDR2 FQGNSA. This CDR3 region has 14 residues. V shed 6 bases and J shed 3 bases, with 15 bases lying between them. The CDR3 loop reads CASRPASVGYEQYF. As DNA, the CDR3 is TGTGCCAGCAGACCCGCAAGCGTAGGCTACGAGCAGTACTTC.

Comment on this clonotype: A read error may produce the germline difference seen at one junction end. This chain links TRBV11-2 with TRBJ2-7, with 8 bases matching TRBD1. Germline V gene data show CDR1 as SGHAT and CDR2 as FQNNGV. This CDR3 region has 15 residues. CDR3 DNA sequence: TGTGCCTGCAGCTTAGTCACAGGGGGATCCTACGAGCAGTACTTC. It translates to CACSLVTGGSYEQYF. The entire variable domain, with the rest obtained from reference TRBV11-2 and TRBJ2-7, is as follows: EAGVAQSPRYKIIEKRQSVAFWCNPISGHATLYWYQQILGQGPKLLIQFQNNGVVDDSQLPKDRFSAERLKGVDSTLKIQPAKLEDSAVYLCACSLVTGGSYEQYFGPGTRLTVT.

Only a few counts were recorded for this clonotype. The rearrangement joins TRBV4-1 to TRBJ1-4; D may be TRBD1 (5 bases). The CDR3 is made up of 17 amino acids. The germline CDR1 and CDR2 sequences are MGHRA and YSYEKL. Trimming stripped 0 bases from V and 4 bases from J, with 15 bases between. CDR3: CASSQDKRQKINEKLFF. The CDR3 nucleotides are TGCGCCAGCAGCCAAGATAAAAGACAGAAGATTAATGAAAAACTGTTTTTT.

The sample holds many counts of this clonotype. The rearrangement joins TRBV28 to TRBJ1-5; D remains ambiguous. The CDR3 consists of 14 residues. The V and J ends lost 2 bases and 3 bases respectively, with 8 bases between them. Germline loops: CDR1 MDHEN, CDR2 SYDVKM. The CDR3 is CASSLRSFNQPQHF. The CDR3 bases are TGTGCCAGCAGTTTAAGGTCCTTCAATCAGCCCCAGCATTTT.

This clonotype showed up many times. The genes are TRBV29-1 and TRBJ1-5; the match to TRBD1 covers 7 bases. Germline V gives CDR1 SQVTM, CDR2 ANQGSEA. Trimming removed 6 bases from V and 2 bases from J; junction bases left unmatched: 4. This CDR3 contains 13 residues. CDR3 nucleotides: TGCAGCGTGCAGGGGGACGGCAATCAGCCCCAGCATTTT. It encodes CSVQGDGNQPQHF.

A note on this clonotype: Sequence at one end of the junction differs from germline and may be a read error. V and J are TRBV12-3 or TRBV12-4 and TRBJ2-1; no clear D gene. The CDR3 has 12 amino acids. CDR3: CASSFFGDEQCF. CDR3 in DNA: TGTGCCAGCAGTTTCTTTGGGGATGAGCAGTGCTTC.

This clonotype was found a few times. The chain combines TRBV11-2 with TRBJ2-5; TRBD2 matches 8 bases. The V gene end was trimmed by 5 bases and the J gene end by 3 bases; junction bases not matched to a gene: 17. CDR3 size: 18 residues. Germline CDR1 reads SGHAT; CDR2 reads FQNNGV. CDR3 coding DNA: TGTGCCAGCAGCCCCTTTGCCCTCGGCGGGGGGTTCAAAGAGACCCAGTACTTC. Encoded protein: CASSPFALGGGFKETQYF.

Comment on this clonotype: One end of the junction fails to match germline, which may point to a read error. This chain uses TRBV10-3 with TRBJ1-2; TRBD1 matches at 7 bases. CDR1 is ENHRY and CDR2 is SYGVKD in the germline V gene. The CDR3 length is 15 residues. This CDR3 is CAMSEGGGMDYGYTF. The DNA for the CDR3 is TGTGCCATGAGTGAGGGAGGGGGCATGGACTATGGCTACACCTTC.

This clonotype has ten or more counts. V gene TRBV10-2 combines with J gene TRBJ2-7; the D gene is possibly TRBD2 (6 bases). The germline V gene has CDR1 WSHSY and CDR2 SAAADI. Trimming removed 8 bases from V and 4 bases from J, with 18 bases in between. The CDR3 consists of 14 residues. The CDR3 region has the DNA TGCGCCAGCGCCCACTATGGCGGGAAGTACGAGCAGTACTTC. Amino acids: CASAHYGGKYEQYF.

This clonotype has only a few counts. This chain links TRBV20-1 with TRBJ2-1; no clear D gene. Germline V gives CDR1 DFQATT, CDR2 SNEGSKA (reference sequence). V was pared by 3 bases and J by 12 bases, with 21 bases between. This CDR3 is 14 amino acids long. CDR3 sequence reads: CSARSTPGKVRQFF. In nucleotides, the CDR3 is TGCAGTGCTAGGAGTACTCCTGGCAAGGTCCGGCAGTTCTTC.

The gene calls are TRBV5-1 and TRBJ1-3, with D unclear. Trimming left V 5 bases short and J 0 bases short, with 9 bases between. The germline gives CDR1 SGHRS, CDR2 YFSETQ. The CDR3 totals 14 residues. The CDR3 loop reads CASSVGDSGNTIYF. The CDR3 nucleotides read TGCGCCAGCAGTGTCGGAGACTCTGGAAACACCATATATTTT. The variable domain in full, with the rest retrieved from reference TRBV5-1 and TRBJ1-3, is KAGVTQTPRYLIKTRGQQVTLSCSPISGHRSVSWYQQTPGQGLQFLFEYFSETQRNKGNFPGRFSGRQFSNSRSEMNVSTLELGDSALYLCASSVGDSGNTIYFGEGSWLTVV.

This clonotype was observed many times. The chain has TRBV29-1 and TRBJ2-7, with TRBD1 identical over 11 bases. V was clipped by 5 bases and J by 5 bases; unmatched bases: 11. The CDR3 is 15 residues long. Germline values: CDR1 SQVTM, CDR2 ANQGSEA. CDR3 coding DNA: TGCAGCGTTAAGGTTGGGGACAGGGGGGTCGACGAGCAGTACTTC. It is translated as CSVKVGDRGVDEQYF.

This clonotype was picked up a small number of times. This chain uses TRBV24-1 with TRBJ2-1, with D possibly matching TRBD1 (6 bases). Trimming cost V 6 bases and J 5 bases, with 10 bases left between them. The V gene's germline CDR1 is KGHDR and CDR2 SFDVKD. CDR3 length: 13 amino acids. The chain's CDR3 is CATSSDSNNEQFF. In DNA, the CDR3 is TGTGCCACCAGTTCGGACAGTAACAATGAGCAGTTCTTC.

The sample holds a few counts of this clonotype. The V call is TRBV20-1, the J call TRBJ1-4; maybe TRBD1 (5 bases). The CDR3 has 14 residues. Germline V gives CDR1 DFQATT, CDR2 SNEGSKA (reference sequence). Trimming took off 4 bases at V and 6 bases at J, with 15 bases between the two ends. In DNA, the CDR3 is TGCAGTGCTATAGGTGGGGCCATTCATGAAAAACTGTTTTTT. Encoded protein: CSAIGGAIHEKLFF.

V and J are TRBV4-3 and TRBJ1-4, with D tentatively TRBD1 (5 bases). Between the trimmed V and J ends, which lost 1 base and 7 bases, there was a span of 22 bases. This CDR3 region has 18 residues. Germline V gives CDR1 LGHNA, CDR2 YSLEER. The CDR3 loop is CASSQVLESLTEPEKLFF. CDR3 DNA: TGCGCCAGCAGCCAAGTCTTGGAATCCCTGACAGAACCTGAAAAACTGTTTTTT.

This clonotype has more than one count but fewer than ten. This chain connects TRBV20-1 to TRBJ1-6, with D perhaps matching TRBD1 (5 bases). The CDR3 spans 14 residues. Trimming stripped 2 bases from V and 7 bases from J, with 12 bases between. Germline CDR1 and CDR2: DFQATT and SNEGSKA (reference sequence). CDR3 in amino acids: CSARRGGHNSPLHF. As DNA, the CDR3 is TGCAGTGCTAGAAGGGGAGGACACAATTCACCCCTCCACTTT.

A word on this clonotype: This sequence may be a read error, since a much larger clone differs from it by one base. V is TRBV7-9 and J is TRBJ2-3; D might be TRBD1 or TRBD2, each matching 6 bases. The germline V and J ends were trimmed by 5 bases and 5 bases, with 17 bases remaining between them. Germline V gene sequence: CDR1 SEHNR, CDR2 FQNEAQ (reference sequence). The CDR3 runs 15 residues. The CDR3 is CASSTVGGAVDTQYF. The CDR3, as DNA: TGTGCCAGCAGCACAGTCGGGGGCGCGGTAGATACGCAGTATTTT.

This clonotype was seen more than once but under ten times. The rearrangement uses TRBV5-7 and TRBJ1-6, with TRBD1 as a possible D gene (6 bases). Being an ORF, TRBV5-7 has a function that is uncertain. Trimming removed 0 bases at V and 10 bases at J, with 17 bases between. This CDR3 contains 16 residues. Here the CDR3 DNA reads TGTGCCAGCAGCTTGGTCAGGGGTCACTTCTTCTCACCCCTCCACTTT. This sequence encodes CASSLVRGHFFSPLHF.